Shown below are 17 T cell receptor beta chains from a single sample sequenced in a study of shared clonotypes between healthy human individuals. CD45RO negativity and positive selection for CCR7 defined naive CD8 cells, a population that excluded terminally differentiated effector memory CD45RA+ cells. Assay: immunoSEQ multiplex PCR; the TCRdb copy retains only in-frame clones and omits some. The sample records about 2.1 million clones, 90% to 95% being singletons. Specimen: naive CD8+ T cells from PBMCs. These receptors came from a man between 18 and 29 years old in good health. Some clones in this sample may be carry-over from other donors' samples.

The V gene is TRBV19, the J gene TRBJ2-7; D gene uncertain. Trimming took 1 base from V and 4 from J, leaving 11 bases between them. Germline V gene sequence: CDR1 LNHDA, CDR2 SQIVND (reference sequence). The CDR3 runs to 14 residues. CDR3 sequence reads: CASSIGNPSYEQYF. The CDR3 coding sequence is TGTGCCAGTAGTATAGGTAACCCTTCGTACGAGCAGTACTTC. The whole variable domain, filled in from reference TRBV19 and TRBJ2-7, reads DGGITQSPKYLFRKEGQNVTLSCEQNLNHDAMYWYRQDPGQGLRLIYYSQIVNDFQKGDIAEGYSVSREKKESFPLTVTSAQKNPTAFYLCASSIGNPSYEQYFGPGTRLTVT.

The gene calls are TRBV27 and TRBJ2-1; D may match TRBD1 or TRBD2 (6 bases each). The length of the CDR3 is 14 residues. The V end was cut by 5 bases, the J end by 10 bases, with 18 bases between. CDR1 is MNHEY, CDR2 SMNVEV, per germline (reference sequence). The CDR3, as DNA: TGTGCCAGCAGTCCTAATCCGGCGGGACAAGAGCAGTTCTTC. It specifies CASSPNPAGQEQFF.

This chain connects TRBV29-1 to TRBJ1-2; D remains unclear. The germline gives CDR1 SQVTM, CDR2 ANQGSEA. The CDR3 contains 12 residues. V was trimmed by 3 bases and J by 1 base, leaving 6 bases between them. The CDR3 loop is CSVDGVNYGYTF. For the CDR3, the DNA is TGCAGCGTTGATGGGGTTAACTATGGCTACACCTTC.

The CDR3 loop is CASSGRDSQETQYF. The CDR3, as DNA: TGTGCCAGCAGCGGCCGGGACAGCCAAGAGACCCAGTACTTC. The V and J genes are TRBV4-2 and TRBJ2-5; TRBD1 matches 7 bases. Looked up from germline, CDR1 is LGHNA and CDR2 is YNFKEQ. V gave up 5 bases and J gave up 1 base; unmatched junction bases: 4. The length of the CDR3 is 14 residues.

V is TRBV2 and J is TRBJ2-1; 8 positions match TRBD2. This CDR3 comprises 15 residues. V lost 6 bases to trimming and J lost 9 bases; unmatched junction nucleotides: 13. Germline V gene data show CDR1 as SNHLY and CDR2 as FYNNEI. The CDR3 spells CASRSPGLGNGEQFF. The CDR3, as DNA: TGTGCCAGCAGGTCACCGGGACTAGGGAACGGTGAGCAGTTCTTC.

The chain combines TRBV25-1 with TRBJ2-5, with 12 positions matching TRBD2. The J call could be wrong; TRBJ2-7 is a better fit for the DNA end. This CDR3 has 14 residues. The germline V gene encodes CDR1 MGHDK and CDR2 SYGVNS. Written as DNA, the CDR3 is TGTGCCAGCAGTGGCCGACTAGCGGGAGACGAGCAGTACTTC. Protein product: CASSGRLAGDEQYF.

The table lists this clone with a few counts. The chain employs TRBV6-6 and TRBJ1-5, with unresolved D. With 6 bases removed from V and 2 bases from J, the gap between germline ends came to 14 bases. Germline V gene lookup returns CDR1 MNHNY and CDR2 SVGAGI (reference sequence). This CDR3 spans 15 amino acids. In DNA form, the CDR3 reads TGTGCCAGCAGCCCGGCCGGTTGGGGCAATCAGCCCCAGCATTTT. It encodes CASSPAGWGNQPQHF.

This sequence joins TRBV2 and TRBJ1-2, with 9 bases fitting TRBD1. Trimming at V came to 11 bases and at J to 2 bases, leaving 18 bases not matched to a gene. This CDR3 is built from 17 residues. Germline loops: CDR1 SNHLY, CDR2 FYNNEI. CDR3 residues: CAWDPRDRVWRNYGYTF. CDR3 DNA: TGTGCCTGGGACCCCCGGGACAGGGTTTGGAGGAACTATGGCTACACCTTC.

This chain connects TRBV7-8 to TRBJ1-5; 7 bases are a match to TRBD1. This CDR3 is built from 12 residues. Germline V gene sequence: CDR1 SGHVS, CDR2 FQNEAQ. V lost 5 bases to trimming and J lost 12 bases; unmatched junction nucleotides: 7. The CDR3 here is CASSPPTGIQHF. CDR3 sequence (DNA): TGTGCCAGCAGCCCCCCGACAGGGATCCAGCATTTT. Supplemented by reference TRBV7-8 and TRBJ1-5, the full variable domain reads GAGVSQSPRYKVAKRGQDVALRCDPISGHVSLFWYQQALGQGPEFLTYFQNEAQLDKSGLPSDRFFAERPEGSVSTLKIQRTQQEDSAVYLCASSPPTGIQHFGDGTRLSIL.

CDR3 sequence reads: CASSLVGSKGETQYF. The CDR3 coding sequence is TGTGCCAGCAGCTTAGTAGGTAGTAAGGGAGAGACCCAGTACTTC. The chain employs TRBV11-1 and TRBJ2-5; D is uncertain. Germline CDR1 reads SGHAT; CDR2 reads FQDESV (reference sequence). CDR3 length: 15 residues. The ends were cut back, 1 base at V and 4 bases at J, with 13 bases in the middle.

This clone was counted a single time. The rearrangement joins TRBV9 to TRBJ2-7, with D perhaps TRBD1 (5 bases). Germline values: CDR1 SGDLS, CDR2 YYNGEE. V lost 4 bases, J lost 2 bases, and 10 bases lay in between. The CDR3 covers 13 residues. CDR3 protein: CASSLDSTYEQYF. In nucleotides, the CDR3 is TGTGCCAGCAGCCTAGACAGCACCTACGAGCAGTACTTC.

Turning to this clone: Other DNA sequences in the sample encode the same CDR3. V usage is TRBV9 and J usage is TRBJ2-7, with 10 bases fitting TRBD1. The CDR3 spans 15 residues. Germline CDR1 is SGDLS and CDR2 is YYNGEE. Trimming removed 0 bases from V and 2 bases from J; junction bases left unmatched: 2. The CDR3 DNA reads as TGTGCCAGCAGCGTAGAAGGGACAGGGGCCTACGAGCAGTACTTC. Protein product: CASSVEGTGAYEQYF.

The rearrangement uses TRBV6-5 and TRBJ2-7, with D hard to call. This CDR3 comprises 11 residues. Per germline, CDR1 MNHEY and CDR2 SVGAGI. Trimming removed 6 bases at V and 4 bases at J, with 7 bases between. CDR3 DNA sequence: TGTGCCAGCAGGTCCAATTACGAGCAGTACTTC. It translates to CASRSNYEQYF.

This chain connects TRBV19 to TRBJ2-7, with D unclear. The CDR3 covers 13 residues. The V and J ends lost 2 bases and 4 bases respectively, with 9 bases between them. Germline CDR1 reads LNHDA; CDR2 reads SQIVND (reference sequence). As DNA, the CDR3 is TGTGCCAGTAGTATACGGGTTCCGTACGAGCAGTACTTC. It translates to CASSIRVPYEQYF. Complete variable domain (other parts from reference TRBV19 and TRBJ2-7): DGGITQSPKYLFRKEGQNVTLSCEQNLNHDAMYWYRQDPGQGLRLIYYSQIVNDFQKGDIAEGYSVSREKKESFPLTVTSAQKNPTAFYLCASSIRVPYEQYFGPGTRLTVT.

This chain connects TRBV19 to TRBJ2-2; D not resolved. Trimming stripped 2 bases from V and 0 bases from J, with 7 bases between. This CDR3 region has 15 residues. Germline values: CDR1 LNHDA, CDR2 SQIVND (reference sequence). The CDR3 coding sequence is TGTGCCAGTAGTATAACGAGATCGAACACCGGGGAGCTGTTTTTT. Its translation: CASSITRSNTGELFF.

CDR3 sequence: CASSAASGRSYEQYF. The CDR3 DNA follows: TGTGCCAGCAGCGCTGCATCAGGACGGTCCTACGAGCAGTACTTC. V is TRBV9 and J is TRBJ2-7; no clear D gene. The CDR3 is 15 residues long. The germline gives CDR1 SGDLS, CDR2 YYNGEE. Trimming left V 3 bases short and J 1 base short, with 14 bases between.

The chain recombines TRBV6-5 with TRBJ1-5; D perhaps matches TRBD1 (5 bases). Trimming took 6 bases from V and 5 from J, leaving 5 bases between them. CDR3 size: 11 residues. Germline CDR1 and CDR2: MNHEY and SVGAGI. The CDR3 loop is CASRQDQPQHF. For the CDR3, the DNA is TGTGCCAGCAGACAGGATCAGCCCCAGCATTTT.